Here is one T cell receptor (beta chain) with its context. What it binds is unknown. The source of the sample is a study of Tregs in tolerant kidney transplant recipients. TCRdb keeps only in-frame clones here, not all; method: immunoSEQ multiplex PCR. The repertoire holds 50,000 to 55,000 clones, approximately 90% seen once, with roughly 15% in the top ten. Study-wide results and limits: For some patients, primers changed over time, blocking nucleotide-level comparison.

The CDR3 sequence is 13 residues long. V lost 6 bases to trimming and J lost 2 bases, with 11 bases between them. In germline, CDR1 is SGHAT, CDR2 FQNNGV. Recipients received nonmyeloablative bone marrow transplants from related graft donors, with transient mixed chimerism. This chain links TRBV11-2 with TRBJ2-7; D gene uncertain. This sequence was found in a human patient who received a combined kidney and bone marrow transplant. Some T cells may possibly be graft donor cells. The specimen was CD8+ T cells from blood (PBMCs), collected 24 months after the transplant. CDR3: CASSPPGTYEQYF. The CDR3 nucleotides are TGTGCCAGCAGTCCGCCCGGTACCTACGAGCAGTACTTC.